Listed here are 2 T cell receptor beta chains from one sample, sequenced in a study of shared clonotypes between healthy human individuals. Method: immunoSEQ multiplex PCR; TCRdb's copy keeps in-frame clones and lacks some. The table shows 2 million to 2.5 million clones, with about 95% occurring only once. Sample: naive CD4+ T cells sorted from blood. Regarding subset: CD45RA+ positively selected. The origin of the receptors is a man between 18 and 35 years old in good health.

This clone was detected many times. This chain connects TRBV19 to TRBJ2-4, with 7 bases matching TRBD1. CDR1 is LNHDA and CDR2 is SQIVND in the germline V gene (reference sequence). The trim removed 3 bases at V and 0 bases at J, leaving 17 bases unmatched. The CDR3 spans 20 residues. CDR3 DNA sequence: TGTGCCAGTAGTATCCTCCACCCGGGACAGCAGACTCTAGCCAAAAACATTCAGTACTTC. Translated, it gives CASSILHPGQQTLAKNIQYF.

The genes are TRBV27 and TRBJ1-1; D is undetermined. In germline, CDR1 is MNHEY, CDR2 SMNVEV (reference sequence). The V and J ends lost 4 bases and 7 bases respectively, with 10 bases between them. CDR3 size: 12 residues. CDR3 sequence reads: CASSSRSREAFF. The CDR3 nucleotides read TGTGCCAGCAGTTCGAGAAGCCGTGAAGCTTTCTTT.